Below, one T cell receptor beta chain is given with its context. Its antigen is not identified. The data belong to a study of cytomegalovirus exposure and HLA in healthy donors. The CDR3 consists of 16 residues. In germline, CDR1 is SQVTM, CDR2 ANQGSEA. The V segment lost 6 bases and the J segment 7 bases; nucleotides outside the gene matches: 13. Both 60 Vbeta primers and 13 Jbeta primers went into the PCR. Data came from immunoSEQ multiplex PCR; TCRdb stores just in-frame clones and leaves some out. Of about 95,000 clones in the sample, 70% to 85% are singletons; the top ten hold around 5%. Regarding the study as a whole: Using the classifier, cytomegalovirus status was reportedly diagnosed with high specificity and sensitivity.

The chain is built from TRBV29-1 and TRBJ2-1; TRBD2 agrees at 12 bases. The sequence came from a man aged 25-45 years in good health and CMV-seropositive. Sequencing was performed on PBMCs. The CDR3 loop is CSVTSGSAWGRNEQFF. In nucleotides, the CDR3 is TGCAGCGTGACTAGCGGGAGCGCCTGGGGTCGGAATGAGCAGTTCTTC.